Each of the 14 T cell receptor beta chains below was sequenced from the same sample in a study of beta chain features in type 1 diabetes. Study-wide results and limits: TCRB CDR3 length was moderately but significantly reduced in all four CD4+ subsets of Type 1 diabetes patients.

The investigators reverse transcribed all of the isolated RNA, so they sequenced expressed TCRB transcripts. TCRdb's copy holds only in-frame clones and misses some; the assay was immunoSEQ multiplex PCR. The sample includes a few hundred thousand clones, approximately 14% seen only once; the top ten take 0.017%. These receptors' antigens are unknown. The sequenced sample was naive CD4+ T cells from blood. Receptor source: a man aged 30-40 years with type 1 diabetes.

There are a few counts of this clone. This chain connects TRBV5-6 to TRBJ1-2, with 7 bases lining up with TRBD1. The CDR3 covers 14 residues. Germline V lookup: CDR1 SGHDT, CDR2 YYEEEE. Trimming cost V 4 bases and J 5 bases; bases outside gene matches: 8. The chain's CDR3 is CASSLDRALYGYTF. CDR3 bases: TGTGCCAGCAGCCTAGACAGGGCACTATATGGCTACACCTTC.

The V gene is TRBV28, the J gene TRBJ2-7, with a possible D match to TRBD1 (6 bases). CDR3 length: 14 residues. V was clipped by 5 bases and J by 4 bases, with 15 bases between them. From germline, CDR1 is MDHEN and CDR2 SYDVKM. The CDR3 protein is CASSHHTQGYEQYF. Written as DNA, the CDR3 is TGTGCCAGCAGTCATCATACCCAGGGGTACGAGCAGTACTTC. Full variable domain (outside the CDR3, taken from reference TRBV28 and TRBJ2-7): DVKVTQSSRYLVKRTGEKVFLECVQDMDHENMFWYRQDPGLGLRLIYFSYDVKMKEKGDIPEGYSVSREKKERFSLILESASTNQTSMYLCASSHHTQGYEQYFGPGTRLTVT.

This clone was found a few times. The V gene is TRBV4-3, the J gene TRBJ2-2; D gene unclear. Trimming cost V 2 bases and J 1 base, with 5 bases left between them. CDR1 is LGHNA, CDR2 YSLEER, per germline. This CDR3 comprises 14 residues. This CDR3 is CASSQIRNTGELFF. CDR3 sequence (DNA): TGCGCCAGCAGCCAAATCAGGAACACCGGGGAGCTGTTTTTT.

This sequence joins TRBV5-1 and TRBJ2-5, with a tentative D call TRBD2 (5 bases). The CDR3 sequence is 15 residues long. Germline V gives CDR1 SGHRS, CDR2 YFSETQ. V lost 1 base, J lost 4 bases, and 14 bases lay in between. This chain's CDR3 is CASSLRAQGLETQYF. The CDR3 region has the DNA TGCGCCAGCAGCTTGCGGGCTCAAGGACTAGAGACCCAGTACTTC.

The chain is built from TRBV18 and TRBJ2-1; 10 positions agree with TRBD2. The CDR3 is made up of 15 amino acids. The germline V gene encodes CDR1 KGHSH and CDR2 LQKENI. J gave up 9 bases and V 4 bases, and 9 bases lay outside the gene matches. The CDR3 sequence: CASSLTSGKFFEQFF. The CDR3 DNA sequence: TGTGCCAGCTCACTAACTAGCGGGAAGTTTTTTGAGCAGTTCTTC.

This clone was counted between two and nine times. The V call is TRBV29-1, the J call TRBJ1-1; D is ambiguous. With 7 bases removed from V and 8 bases from J, the gap between germline ends came to 11 bases. In germline, CDR1 is SQVTM, CDR2 ANQGSEA. The CDR3 consists of 10 residues. For the CDR3, the DNA is TGCAGCGGCCTAACAGAAGAAGCTTTCTTT. Translated, it gives CSGLTEEAFF. Looking up the rest from reference TRBV29-1 and TRBJ1-1 gives the full variable domain: SAVISQKPSRDICQRGTSLTIQCQVDSQVTMMFWYRQQPGQSLTLIATANQGSEATYESGFVIDKFPISRPNLTFSTLTVSNMSPEDSSIYLCSGLTEEAFFGQGTRLTVV.

This clone was seen once. V and J are TRBV5-6 and TRBJ1-5; 8 bases match TRBD1. Per germline, CDR1 SGHDT and CDR2 YYEEEE. This CDR3 has 15 residues. Trimming removed 2 bases from V and 5 bases from J; junction bases left unmatched: 6. The CDR3 reads CASSFIQGADQPQHF. CDR3 nucleotides: TGTGCCAGCAGCTTTATCCAGGGGGCCGATCAGCCCCAGCATTTT.

The chain has TRBV18 and TRBJ1-2; D remains unclear. The germline V gene encodes CDR1 KGHSH and CDR2 LQKENI. The CDR3 is made up of 15 amino acids. Trimming cost V 3 bases and J 5 bases, with 16 bases left between them. The CDR3 coding sequence is TGTGCCAGCTCACCCTCCGAACAAGGAGAATATGGCTACACCTTC. Protein: CASSPSEQGEYGYTF.

The chain couples TRBV6-6 to TRBJ2-1; D uncertain. The CDR3 spans 16 residues. V lost 0 bases and J lost 8, with 17 bases in between. Germline CDR1 reads MNHNY; CDR2 reads SVGAGI (reference sequence). The DNA for the CDR3 is TGTGCCAGCAGTTACTCCATTCCCTCTAGAGGCTATGAGCAGTTCTTC. Its translation is CASSYSIPSRGYEQFF.

This chain joins TRBV2 and TRBJ1-1; 7 nucleotides match TRBD1. CDR1 and CDR2 from the germline V gene are SNHLY and FYNNEI. V was pared by 6 bases and J by 4 bases, with 5 bases of the junction left unmatched. The CDR3 has 13 residues. CDR3 region: CASRGTVRTEAFF. CDR3 bases: TGTGCCAGCAGGGGGACAGTGCGCACTGAAGCTTTCTTT.

This clone came up a few times. This chain uses TRBV18 with TRBJ2-5; tentative D call: TRBD1 (6 bases). CDR1 and CDR2 (germline): KGHSH, LQKENI. Trimming removed 5 bases at V and 5 bases at J, with 12 bases between. This CDR3 is built from 13 residues. The CDR3 region is CASSAGVLETQYF. The CDR3 DNA follows: TGTGCCAGCTCAGCAGGGGTTTTGGAGACCCAGTACTTC.

This chain links TRBV18 with TRBJ1-2, with D possibly TRBD1 on 5 matching bases. Germline loops: CDR1 KGHSH, CDR2 LQKENI. CDR3 length: 13 amino acids. Trimming left V 6 bases short and J 2 bases short, with 10 bases between. CDR3 coding DNA: TGTGCCAGCTCCACCGACAGCAACTATGGCTACACCTTC. It encodes CASSTDSNYGYTF. The complete variable domain, with remaining parts taken from reference TRBV18 and TRBJ1-2, reads NAGVMQNPRHLVRRRGQEARLRCSPMKGHSHVYWYRQLPEEGLKFMVYLQKENIIDESGMPKERFSAEFPKEGPSILRIQQVVRGDSAAYFCASSTDSNYGYTFGSGTRLTVV.

Only a few counts were recorded for this clone. The chain links TRBV29-1 to TRBJ2-7; TRBD2 is a possible D gene (5 bases). Germline CDR1 SQVTM, CDR2 ANQGSEA. The CDR3 covers 15 residues. Trimming took off 4 bases at V and 0 bases at J, with 16 bases between the two ends. The CDR3 protein is CSVAGLKGSSYEQYF. CDR3 bases: TGCAGCGTTGCGGGGTTGAAGGGTAGCTCCTACGAGCAGTACTTC.

This rearrangement joins TRBV19 to TRBJ1-2, with D perhaps TRBD1 (6 bases). Germline V gives CDR1 LNHDA, CDR2 SQIVND (reference sequence). The CDR3 has 19 amino acids. The V end lost 6 bases, the J end lost 0 bases, and 26 bases lay between the germline ends. Here the CDR3 DNA reads TGTGCCAGTAGCAACCCCTTATATCTCACAGGGTACACTAACTATGGCTACACCTTC. As protein: CASSNPLYLTGYTNYGYTF.